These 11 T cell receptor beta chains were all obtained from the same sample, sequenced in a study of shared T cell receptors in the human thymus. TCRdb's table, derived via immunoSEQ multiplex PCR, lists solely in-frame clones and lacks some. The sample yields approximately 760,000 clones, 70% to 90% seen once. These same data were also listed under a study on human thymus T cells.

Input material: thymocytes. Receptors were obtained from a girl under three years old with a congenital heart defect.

The CDR3 here is CSVEEDRGPYEQYF. CDR3 DNA: TGCAGCGTTGAGGAGGACAGGGGTCCCTACGAGCAGTACTTC. This sequence joins TRBV29-1 and TRBJ2-7, with 9 positions matching TRBD1. Germline values: CDR1 SQVTM, CDR2 ANQGSEA. The CDR3 has 14 residues. V shed 3 bases, J shed 2 bases, and the junction held 5 bases outside the gene matches.

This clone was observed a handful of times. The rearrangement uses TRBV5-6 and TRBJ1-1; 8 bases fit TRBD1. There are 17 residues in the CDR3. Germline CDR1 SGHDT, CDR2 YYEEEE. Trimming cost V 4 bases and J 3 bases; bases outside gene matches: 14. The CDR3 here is CASSRQSGQGRHTEAFF. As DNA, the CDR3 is TGTGCCAGCAGCCGCCAATCCGGACAGGGTCGGCACACTGAAGCTTTCTTT.

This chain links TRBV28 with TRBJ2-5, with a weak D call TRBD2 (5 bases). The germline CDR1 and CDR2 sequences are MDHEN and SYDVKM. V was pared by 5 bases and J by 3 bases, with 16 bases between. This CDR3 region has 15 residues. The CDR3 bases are TGTGCCAGCAGTGTTAGCGCCACCTACAAAGAGACCCAGTACTTC. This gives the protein CASSVSATYKETQYF.

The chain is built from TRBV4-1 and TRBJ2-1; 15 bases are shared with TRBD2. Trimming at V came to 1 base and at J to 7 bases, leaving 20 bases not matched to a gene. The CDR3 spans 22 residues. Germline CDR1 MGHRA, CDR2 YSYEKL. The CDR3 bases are TGCGCCAGCAGCCAAGTATTGTCCGCTGGACTAGCGGGGGGGCGGGTGAGGAATGAGCAGTTCTTC. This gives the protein CASSQVLSAGLAGGRVRNEQFF.

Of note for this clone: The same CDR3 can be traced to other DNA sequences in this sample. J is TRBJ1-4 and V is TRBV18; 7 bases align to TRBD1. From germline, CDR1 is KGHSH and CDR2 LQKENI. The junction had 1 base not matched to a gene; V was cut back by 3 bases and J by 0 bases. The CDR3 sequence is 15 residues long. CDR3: CASSPGTATNEKLFF. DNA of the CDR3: TGTGCCAGCTCACCCGGGACAGCAACTAATGAAAAACTGTTTTTT.

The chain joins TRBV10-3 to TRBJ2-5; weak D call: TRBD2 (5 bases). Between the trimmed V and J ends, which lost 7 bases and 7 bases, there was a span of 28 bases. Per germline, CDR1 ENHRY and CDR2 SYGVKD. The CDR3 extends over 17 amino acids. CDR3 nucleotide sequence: TGTGCCATCAACCCGAAATCCGGACTTCCCAAAAGCGGGACCCAGTACTTC. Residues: CAINPKSGLPKSGTQYF.

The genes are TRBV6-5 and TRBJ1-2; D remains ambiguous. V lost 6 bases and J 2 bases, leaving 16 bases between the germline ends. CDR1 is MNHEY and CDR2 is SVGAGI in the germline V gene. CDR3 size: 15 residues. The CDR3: CASSPSLGGNYGYTF. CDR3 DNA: TGTGCCAGCAGCCCCTCACTCGGCGGAAACTATGGCTACACCTTC.

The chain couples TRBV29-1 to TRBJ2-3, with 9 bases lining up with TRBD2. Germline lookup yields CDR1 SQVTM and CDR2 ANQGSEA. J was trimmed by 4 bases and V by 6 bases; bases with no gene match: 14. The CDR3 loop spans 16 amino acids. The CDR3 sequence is CSVPNPCGGAPDTQYF. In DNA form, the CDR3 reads TGCAGCGTGCCTAACCCGTGCGGGGGGGCCCCAGATACGCAGTATTTT.

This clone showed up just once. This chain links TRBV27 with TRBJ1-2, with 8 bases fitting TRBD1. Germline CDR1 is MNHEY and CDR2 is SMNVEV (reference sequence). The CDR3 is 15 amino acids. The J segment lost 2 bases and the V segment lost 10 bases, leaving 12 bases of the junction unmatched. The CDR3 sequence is CATIFRTGTNYGYTF. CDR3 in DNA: TGTGCCACCATCTTTAGGACAGGGACAAACTATGGCTACACCTTC.

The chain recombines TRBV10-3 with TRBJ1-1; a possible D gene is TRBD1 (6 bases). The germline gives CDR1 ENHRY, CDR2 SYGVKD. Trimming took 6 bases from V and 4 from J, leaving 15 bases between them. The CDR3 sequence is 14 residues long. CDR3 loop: CAIRGGRGSTEAFF. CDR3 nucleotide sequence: TGTGCCATCAGGGGGGGGAGGGGGAGCACTGAAGCTTTCTTT.

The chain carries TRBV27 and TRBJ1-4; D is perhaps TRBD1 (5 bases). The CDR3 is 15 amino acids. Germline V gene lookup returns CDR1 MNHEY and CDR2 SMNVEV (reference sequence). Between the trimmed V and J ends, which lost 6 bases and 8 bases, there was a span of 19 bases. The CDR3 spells CASRQTGRAEEKLFF. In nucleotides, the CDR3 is TGTGCCAGCAGGCAGACGGGCAGGGCTGAGGAAAAACTGTTTTTT.